This TCR beta chain emerged from a study of T cell changes during pregnancy in multiple sclerosis. With respect to this clone: Distinct nucleotide sequences in the sample also encode this CDR3.

The repertoire was sequenced with immunoSEQ multiplex PCR; TCRdb's copy has only in-frame clones and lacks some. Of 80,000 to 95,000 clones in the sample, over 90% were seen once. The CDR3 totals 15 residues. Germline V gene lookup returns CDR1 SGHVS and CDR2 FNYEAQ. Between the trimmed V and J ends, which lost 1 base and 1 base, there was a span of 8 bases. This material consisted of peripheral blood, taken in the second trimester of pregnancy. The chain joins TRBV7-6 to TRBJ2-1; D gene uncertain. This clonotype originated in a female donor with multiple sclerosis, enrolled in a pregnancy study. This CDR3 reads CASSLVADSYNEQFF. The DNA for the CDR3 is TGTGCCAGCAGCTTAGTTGCGGATTCCTACAATGAGCAGTTCTTC.